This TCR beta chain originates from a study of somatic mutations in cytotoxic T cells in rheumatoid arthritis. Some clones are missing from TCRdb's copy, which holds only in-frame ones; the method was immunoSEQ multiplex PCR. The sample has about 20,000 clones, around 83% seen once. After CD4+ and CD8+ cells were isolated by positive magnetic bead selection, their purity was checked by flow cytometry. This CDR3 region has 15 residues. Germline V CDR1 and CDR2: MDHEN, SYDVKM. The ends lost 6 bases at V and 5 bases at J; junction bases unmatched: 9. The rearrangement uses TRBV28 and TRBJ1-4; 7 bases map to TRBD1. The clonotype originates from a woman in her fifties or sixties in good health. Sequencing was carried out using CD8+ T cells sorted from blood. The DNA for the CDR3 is TGTGCCAGCAGCTCAACAGGGGCCCAAAATGAAAAACTGTTTTTT. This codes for CASSSTGAQNEKLFF.